The 11 T cell receptor beta chains below all came from one sample that was sequenced in a study of shared clonotypes between healthy human individuals. The method was immunoSEQ multiplex PCR; TCRdb's version includes in-frame clones alone and lacks a portion of them. Here the sample spans about 1.1 million clones, 60% to 80% being singletons. The specimen was memory CD4+ T cells from PBMCs. Subset meaning: CD45RA-negative fraction. The origin of the receptors is a young man in good health. Some clones in this sample may be carry-over from other donors' samples.

The chain recombines TRBV5-1 with TRBJ2-5; D possibly corresponds to TRBD2 (5 bases). Between the trimmed V and J ends, which lost 0 bases and 0 bases, there was a span of 6 bases. The length of the CDR3 is 14 residues. CDR1 is SGHRS, CDR2 YFSETQ, per germline. CDR3 sequence (DNA): TGCGCCAGCAGCTTGGTCGGGAACCAAGAGACCCAGTACTTC. Amino acid sequence: CASSLVGNQETQYF. Together with reference TRBV5-1 and TRBJ2-5, the CDR3 gives the full variable domain: KAGVTQTPRYLIKTRGQQVTLSCSPISGHRSVSWYQQTPGQGLQFLFEYFSETQRNKGNFPGRFSGRQFSNSRSEMNVSTLELGDSALYLCASSLVGNQETQYFGPGTRLLVL.

The V and J genes are TRBV15 and TRBJ1-1; TRBD1 aligns across 9 bases. The length of the CDR3 is 18 residues. J was trimmed by 1 base and V by 2 bases; bases with no gene match: 11. From germline, CDR1 is LNHNV and CDR2 YYDKDF (reference sequence). CDR3 in DNA: TGTGCCACCAGCAGACGTACAGGGGGCCCCCTGGGGAACACTGAAGCTTTCTTT. Protein product: CATSRRTGGPLGNTEAFF.

J is TRBJ2-3 and V is TRBV10-3; maybe TRBD1 (5 bases). V was cut by 6 bases and J by 1 base, with 8 bases left in between. Germline V gives CDR1 ENHRY, CDR2 SYGVKD. CDR3 length: 13 residues. This CDR3 reads CAIRTAGTDTQYF. The CDR3 coding sequence is TGTGCCATCAGGACAGCTGGCACAGATACGCAGTATTTT.

The chain combines TRBV19 with TRBJ2-6; either TRBD1 or TRBD2 may fit D (5 bases each). The CDR3 is 17 amino acids. V was pared by 4 bases and J by 0 bases, with 13 bases between. CDR1 and CDR2 (germline): LNHDA, SQIVND (reference sequence). CDR3 residues: CASSTRTGHSGANVLTF. The CDR3 nucleotides are TGTGCCAGTAGTACACGGACGGGGCACTCTGGGGCCAACGTCCTGACTTTC.

V is TRBV2 and J is TRBJ2-2; D might be TRBD1 (6 bases). CDR1 and CDR2 (germline): SNHLY, FYNNEI. The CDR3 is made up of 14 amino acids. The V and J ends lost 6 bases and 6 bases respectively, with 14 bases between them. CDR3 in amino acids: CASSATGHAGELFF. CDR3 DNA sequence: TGTGCCAGCAGCGCCACAGGGCATGCCGGGGAGCTGTTTTTT.

The gene calls are TRBV13 and TRBJ2-4; D tentatively fits TRBD1 or TRBD2 (5 bases each). CDR3 length: 19 residues. Between the trimmed V and J ends, which lost 2 bases and 3 bases, there was a span of 23 bases. CDR1 is PRHDT and CDR2 is FYEKMQ in the germline V gene (reference sequence). CDR3 bases: TGTGCCAGCAGCTTACAGAACCTGGGTGGGGGTATCGGCAAAAACATTCAGTACTTC. Its translation is CASSLQNLGGGIGKNIQYF.

This chain uses TRBV5-1 with TRBJ1-1; tentative D call: TRBD1 (6 bases). This CDR3 is 16 amino acids long. V dropped 4 bases and J dropped 4 bases, with 20 bases sitting between them. Germline CDR1 is SGHRS and CDR2 is YFSETQ. The CDR3 DNA reads TGCGCCAGCAGCCCGGAGGGGGGGCGCGTGGGCACTGAAGCTTTCTTT. It yields the protein CASSPEGGRVGTEAFF.

This clone was observed a single time. This chain's CDR3 is CASSLDNSPLHF. CDR3 bases: TGTGCCAGCAGCTTAGATAATTCACCCCTCCACTTT. The chain carries TRBV7-2 and TRBJ1-6; D remains ambiguous. CDR1 is SGHTA and CDR2 is FQGNSA in the germline V gene. The germline V and J ends were trimmed by 1 base and 5 bases, with 0 bases remaining between them. The CDR3 loop spans 12 amino acids.

The chain links TRBV7-9 to TRBJ1-5; D is undetermined. The length of the CDR3 is 11 residues. Germline V gene sequence: CDR1 SEHNR, CDR2 FQNEAQ (reference sequence). Trimming stripped 3 bases from V and 13 bases from J, with 10 bases between. The CDR3 DNA sequence: TGTGCCAGCAGCTTGTGGATGGGGCAGCATTTT. It encodes CASSLWMGQHF.

The V and J genes are TRBV10-3 and TRBJ2-1; TRBD2 agrees at 12 bases. CDR3 length equals 15 residues. Germline-derived CDR1 and CDR2 are ENHRY and SYGVKD. Trimming took 6 bases from V and 5 from J; bases not matched to a gene: 5. CDR3 in amino acids: CAISRTSGTHNEQFF. The CDR3 nucleotides read TGTGCCATCAGCAGGACTAGCGGGACCCACAATGAGCAGTTCTTC.

This clone was found many times. V is TRBV9 and J is TRBJ1-1; possibly TRBD1 for D (6 bases). This CDR3 spans 16 amino acids. CDR1 SGDLS and CDR2 YYNGEE come from the germline V gene. Trimming took off 3 bases at V and 6 bases at J, with 21 bases between the two ends. CDR3 nucleotide sequence: TGTGCCAGCAGCGCTGGCCTAGGGGGTTCGGGCGCTGAAGCTTTCTTT. This sequence encodes CASSAGLGGSGAEAFF.